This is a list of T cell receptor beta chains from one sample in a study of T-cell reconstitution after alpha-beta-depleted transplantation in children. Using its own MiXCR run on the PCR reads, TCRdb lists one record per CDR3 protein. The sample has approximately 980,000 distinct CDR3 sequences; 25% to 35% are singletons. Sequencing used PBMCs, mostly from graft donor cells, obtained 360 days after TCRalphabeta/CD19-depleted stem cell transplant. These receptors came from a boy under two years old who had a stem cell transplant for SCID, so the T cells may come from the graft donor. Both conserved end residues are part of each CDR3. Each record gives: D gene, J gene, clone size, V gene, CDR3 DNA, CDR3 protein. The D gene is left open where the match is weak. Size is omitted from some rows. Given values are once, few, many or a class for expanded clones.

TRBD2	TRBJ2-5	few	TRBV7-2	TGTGCCAGCAGCCCCGGACTAGCGTGGCAAGAGACCCAGTACTTC	CASSPGLAWQETQYF
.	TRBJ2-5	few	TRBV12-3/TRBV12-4	TGTGCCAGCAGTTTTCGGGGCCTAGGCGCGTACCAAGAGACCCAGTACTTC	CASSFRGLGAYQETQYF
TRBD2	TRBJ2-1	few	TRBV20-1	TGCAGTGCGAGACACCCGGGACTAGCATACAATGAGCAGTTCTTC	CSARHPGLAYNEQFF
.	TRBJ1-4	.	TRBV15	TGTGCCACCAGCAGGCGGACTTCCCAGGATGAAAAACTGTTTTTT	CATSRRTSQDEKLFF
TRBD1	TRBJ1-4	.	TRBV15	TGTGCCACCAGCAGAGGAAGACTGGGGGACAGGGGAGAGGGATGGGAAAAACTGTTTTTT	CATSRGRLGDRGEGWEKLFF
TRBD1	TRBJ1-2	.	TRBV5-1	TGCGCCAGCAGCTTGGTTCCGCGTACAGGGGTCATGGACTATGGCTACACCTTC	CASSLVPRTGVMDYGYTF
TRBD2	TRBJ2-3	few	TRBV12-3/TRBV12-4	TGTGCCAGCAGTTTCTCCGGGGGGGCCAAGGATACGCAGTATTTT	CASSFSGGAKDTQYF
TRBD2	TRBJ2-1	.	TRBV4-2	TGTGCCAGCAGCCAAGATCCGGCTAGCGGGGGTCCCAATGCGCAGTTCTTC	CASSQDPASGGPNAQFF
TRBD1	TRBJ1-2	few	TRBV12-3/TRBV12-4	TGTGCCAGCAGTCGGACAGGGAAGGGTGGCTACACCTTC	CASSRTGKGGYTF
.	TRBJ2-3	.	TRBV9	TGTGCCAGCAGCGTAGCCGGGTTCGCAGATACGCAGTATTTT	CASSVAGFADTQYF
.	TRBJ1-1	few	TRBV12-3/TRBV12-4	TGTGCCAGCAGTTTACTGAACAGCAGGATGTCTGAAGCTTTCTTT	CASSLLNSRMSEAFF
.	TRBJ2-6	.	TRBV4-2	TGTGCCAGCAGCCAAGAGAGGCTTGGGGCCGGGGCCAACGTCCTGACTTTC	CASSQERLGAGANVLTF
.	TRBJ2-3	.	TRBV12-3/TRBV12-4	TGTGCCAGCAGTCGCTGGGCCCAGGGGACAGATACGCAGTATTTT	CASSRWAQGTDTQYF
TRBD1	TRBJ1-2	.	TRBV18	TGTGCCAGCTCATCGGACAGGGTACAGTATGGCTACACCTTC	CASSSDRVQYGYTF
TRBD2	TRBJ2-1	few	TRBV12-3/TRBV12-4	TGTGCCAGCAGTTGGTCCTCGACTAGCGGGGCCTACAATGAGCAGTTCTTC	CASSWSSTSGAYNEQFF
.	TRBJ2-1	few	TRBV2	TGTGCCAGCAGGGCCGGGGGCGTCTACAATGAGCAGTTCTTC	CASRAGGVYNEQFF
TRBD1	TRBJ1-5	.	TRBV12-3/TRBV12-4	TGTGCCAGCAGCGGGACAGAGCTTTATAGCAATCAGCCCCAGCATTTT	CASSGTELYSNQPQHF
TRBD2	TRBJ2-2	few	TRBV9	TGTGCCAGCAGCGGACGACTAGCGGGGGGCGGGGAGCTGTTTTTT	CASSGRLAGGGELFF
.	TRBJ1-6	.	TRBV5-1	TGCGCCAGCAGCCCTATTTCGTGGACTAACTCACCCCTCCACTTT	CASSPISWTNSPLHF
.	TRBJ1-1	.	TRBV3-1	TGTGCCAGCAGCCAAGATCATAACAGGGTAGAAGCTTTCTTT	CASSQDHNRVEAFF
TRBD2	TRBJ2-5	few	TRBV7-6	TGTGCCAGCACCGCCGCGGGGGGGAAAGAGACCCAGTACTTC	CASTAAGGKETQYF
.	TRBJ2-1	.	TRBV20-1	TGCAGTGCTAGAAGGTATGAGCAGTTCTTC	CSARRYEQFF
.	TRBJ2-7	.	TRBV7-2	TGTGCCAGCAGCTTATCGGTCAGCCCCGTCTACGAGCAGTACTTC	CASSLSVSPVYEQYF
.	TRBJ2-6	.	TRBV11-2	TGTGCCAGCAGCCCCCTAGGGATTAGAGCCCCTTCTGGGGCCAACGTCCTGACTTTC	CASSPLGIRAPSGANVLTF
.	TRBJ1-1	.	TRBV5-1	TGCGCCAGCAGCAAGGGGTTCGCCAACACTGAAGCTTTCTTT	CASSKGFANTEAFF
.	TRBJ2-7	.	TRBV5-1	TGCGCCAGCAGCTTGGTTACAGGGTCATTCTACGAGCAGTACTTC	CASSLVTGSFYEQYF
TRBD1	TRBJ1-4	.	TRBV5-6	TGTGCCAGCAGCTTGGGGACAGGGGGCTTGTATGGAAAACTGTTTTTT	CASSLGTGGLYGKLFF
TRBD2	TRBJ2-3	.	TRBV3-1	TGTGCCAGCAGCCAAGAAGTGACTAGCCTCAGCACAGATACGCAGTATTTT	CASSQEVTSLSTDTQYF
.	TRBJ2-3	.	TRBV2	TGTGCCAGCAGTGAATCGACACGACTGTCGCGGGCCTTCACAGATACGCAGTATTTT	CASSESTRLSRAFTDTQYF
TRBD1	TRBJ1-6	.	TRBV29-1	TGCAGCGTTGCAGTCACCGGGACAGCGAATTCACCCCTCCACTTT	CSVAVTGTANSPLHF
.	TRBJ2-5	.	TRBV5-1	TGCGCCAGCAGCTCGTCCCCGGGTGTCTCACAAGAGACCCAGTACTTC	CASSSSPGVSQETQYF
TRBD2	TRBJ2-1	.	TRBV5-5	TGTGCCAGCAGCATCTCGGGGGGATCCCAGAACAATGAGCAGTTCTTC	CASSISGGSQNNEQFF
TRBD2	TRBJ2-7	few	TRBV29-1	TGCAGCGTTGCCGGGGGGGCGAACGAGCAGTACTTC	CSVAGGANEQYF
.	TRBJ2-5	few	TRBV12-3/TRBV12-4	TGTGCCAGCAGTTTAGCGTTCAGTGAGACCCAGTACTTC	CASSLAFSETQYF
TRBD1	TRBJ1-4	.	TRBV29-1	TGCAGCGTACGACAGGGCGGGGGAGAAAAACTGTTTTTT	CSVRQGGGEKLFF
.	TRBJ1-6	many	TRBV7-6	TGTGCCAGCAGCTTAAGAACAGATCATAATTCACCCCTCCACTTT	CASSLRTDHNSPLHF
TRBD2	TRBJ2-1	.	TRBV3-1	TGTGCCTCCTGCCAAGGGGCGCTTTTACTAGCGGGGGTGAATGAGCAGTTCTTC	CASCQGALLLAGVNEQFF
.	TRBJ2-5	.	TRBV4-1	TGCGCCAGCAGCCAATGGACGGTTGTAAGGGAAGAGACCCAGTACTTC	CASSQWTVVREETQYF
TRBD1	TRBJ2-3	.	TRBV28	TGTGCCAGCAGTCCCGGGACAGGGCCCGTACAAGATACGCAGTATTTT	CASSPGTGPVQDTQYF
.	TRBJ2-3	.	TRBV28	TGTGCCAGCAGTTTCTTGGGTTTGAACACAGATACGCAGTATTTT	CASSFLGLNTDTQYF
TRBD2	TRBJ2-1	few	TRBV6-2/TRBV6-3	TGTGCCAGCAGTTACGGGACTAGCGGACCACCCCACCTTTCCTACAATGAGCAGTTCTTC	CASSYGTSGPPHLSYNEQFF
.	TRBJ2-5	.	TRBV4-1	TGCGCCAGCAGCCCCCCGGGGGCGCGGGGAGAGACCCAGTACTTC	CASSPPGARGETQYF
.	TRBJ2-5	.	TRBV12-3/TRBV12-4	TGTGCCAGCACCCCTCACGGTGGGGAGACCCAGTACTTC	CASTPHGGETQYF
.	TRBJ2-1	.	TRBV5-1	TGCGCCAGCAGCTGGGCGGATGACACGAGCTCCTACAATGAGCAGTTCTTC	CASSWADDTSSYNEQFF
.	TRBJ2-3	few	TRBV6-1	TGTGCCACCGAGGCAGCTAGCACAGATACGCAGTATTTT	CATEAASTDTQYF
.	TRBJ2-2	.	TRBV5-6	TGTGCCAGCAGAGGTGGGCCCGGTTCTGAGCTGTTTTTT	CASRGGPGSELFF
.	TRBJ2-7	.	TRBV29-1	TGCAGCGTTGTAGTGGGCCGAGGCCCCTACGAGCAGTACTTC	CSVVVGRGPYEQYF